This TCR beta chain was identified during a study of long-term antiretroviral therapy in people with HIV. Study-wide results and caveats: Controls exceeded HIV repertoires in CDR3 length range.

J was trimmed by 4 bases and V by 0 bases; bases with no gene match: 0. The CDR3 has 14 residues. The germline V gene has CDR1 SGHRS and CDR2 YFSETQ. Per individual, the PBMC samples numbered at least one pre-ART and at least two post-ART. Without exception, participants with HIV were treated in the United States. In each sample, roughly 1-11 million cryopreserved PBMC were present before DNA extraction. They ran version v3.0 of the immunoSEQ assay at survey level. Clones were sequenced by immunoSEQ multiplex PCR, and TCRdb holds only the in-frame ones, with some missing. The sample lists 17,000 or so clones, roughly 90% occurring once. As for this clone: Its specificity is not known.

The TCR originated in a man in his fifties or sixties with HIV. The specimen was unsorted PBMCs, collected 0.3 years after starting antiretroviral therapy. This chain links TRBV5-1 with TRBJ1-5; 8 nucleotides agree with TRBD1. CDR3 sequence reads: CASSLGTGNQPQHF. CDR3 sequence (DNA): TGCGCCAGCAGCTTGGGGACAGGGAATCAGCCCCAGCATTTT.